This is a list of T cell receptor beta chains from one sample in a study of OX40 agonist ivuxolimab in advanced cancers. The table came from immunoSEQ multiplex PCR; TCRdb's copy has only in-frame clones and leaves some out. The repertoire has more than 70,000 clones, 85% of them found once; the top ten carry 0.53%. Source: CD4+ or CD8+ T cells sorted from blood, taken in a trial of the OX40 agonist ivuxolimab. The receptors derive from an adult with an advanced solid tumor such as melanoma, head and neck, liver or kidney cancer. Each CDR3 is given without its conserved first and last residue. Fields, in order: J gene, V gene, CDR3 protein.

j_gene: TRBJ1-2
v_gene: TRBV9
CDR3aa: ASSVGGTGASYGYT

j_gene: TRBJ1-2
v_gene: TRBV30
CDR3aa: AWSVSSNYGYT

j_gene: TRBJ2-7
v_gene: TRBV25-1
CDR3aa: ASSDPGGSYEQY

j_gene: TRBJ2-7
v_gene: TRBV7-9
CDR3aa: ASSLATGGRSYEQY

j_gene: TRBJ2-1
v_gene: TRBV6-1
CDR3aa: ASSEPGSSYNEQF

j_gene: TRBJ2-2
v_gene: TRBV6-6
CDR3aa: ASGTGNTGELF

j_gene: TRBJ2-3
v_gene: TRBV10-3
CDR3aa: AISDEGSKADTQY

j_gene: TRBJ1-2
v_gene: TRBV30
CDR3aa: AWSADLGYGYT

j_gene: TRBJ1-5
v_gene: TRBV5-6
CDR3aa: ASSAKTGGNQPQH

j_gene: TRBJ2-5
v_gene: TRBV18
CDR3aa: ASSEGETQY

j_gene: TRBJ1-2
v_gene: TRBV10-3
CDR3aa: AISASGGRSNYGYT

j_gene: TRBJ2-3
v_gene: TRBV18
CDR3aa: ASSPPNRGTDTQY

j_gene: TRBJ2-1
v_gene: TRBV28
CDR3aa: ASSPPDSEQF

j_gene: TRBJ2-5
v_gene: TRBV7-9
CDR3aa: ASSLAKETQY

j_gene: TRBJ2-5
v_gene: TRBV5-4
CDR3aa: ASSPQGTGGQETQY

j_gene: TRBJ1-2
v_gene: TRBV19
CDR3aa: ASSAQAYYGYT

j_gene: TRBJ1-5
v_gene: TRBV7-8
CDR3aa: ASSLVPDSNQPQH

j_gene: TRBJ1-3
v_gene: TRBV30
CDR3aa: AWGKLGNTIY

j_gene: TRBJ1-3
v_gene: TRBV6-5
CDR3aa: ASSYGGSGNTIY

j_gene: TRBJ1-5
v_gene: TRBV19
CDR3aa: ASSRGSQPQH

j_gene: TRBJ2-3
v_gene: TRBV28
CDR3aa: ASRPGGLRTDTQY

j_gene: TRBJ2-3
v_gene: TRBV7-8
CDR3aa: ASSRMGGASDTQY

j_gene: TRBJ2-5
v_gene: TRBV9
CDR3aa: ASSLTRGTGETQY

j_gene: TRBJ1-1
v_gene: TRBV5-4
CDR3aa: ASSSSPRGNTEAF

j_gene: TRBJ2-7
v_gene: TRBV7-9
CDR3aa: ASSYLGSPYEQY

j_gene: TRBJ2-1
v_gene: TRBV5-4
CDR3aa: ASRLAGGPHNEQF

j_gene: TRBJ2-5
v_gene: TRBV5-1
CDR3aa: ASSELAGGKEQY

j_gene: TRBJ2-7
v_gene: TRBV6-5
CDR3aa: ASHRGQGSYEQY

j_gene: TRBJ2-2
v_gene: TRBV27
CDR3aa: ASSFAPPRTGNTGELF

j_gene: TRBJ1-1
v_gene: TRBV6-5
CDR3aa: ASSYDRGTEAF

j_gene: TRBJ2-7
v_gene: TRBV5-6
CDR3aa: ASSSIFSYEQY

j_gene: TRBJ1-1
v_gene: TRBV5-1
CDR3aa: ASSLGGTGDAEAF

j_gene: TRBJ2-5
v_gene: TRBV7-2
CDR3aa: ASSRSSEETQY